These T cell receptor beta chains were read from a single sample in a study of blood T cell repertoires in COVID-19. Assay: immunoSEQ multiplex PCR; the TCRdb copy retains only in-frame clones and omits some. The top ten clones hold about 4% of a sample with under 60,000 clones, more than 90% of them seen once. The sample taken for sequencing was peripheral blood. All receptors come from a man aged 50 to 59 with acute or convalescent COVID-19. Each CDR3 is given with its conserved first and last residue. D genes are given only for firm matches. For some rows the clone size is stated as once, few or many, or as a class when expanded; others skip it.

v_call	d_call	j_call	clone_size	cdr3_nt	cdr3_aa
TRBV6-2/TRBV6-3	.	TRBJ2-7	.	TGTGCCAGCAGTTACCAGGCAGTCTCCTACGAGCAGTACTTC	CASSYQAVSYEQYF
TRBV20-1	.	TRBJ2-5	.	TGCAGTGCTACCTTAAAAGAGACCCAGTACTTC	CSATLKETQYF
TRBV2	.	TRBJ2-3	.	TGTGCCAGCAGCGCGTCACGGGGGGATACGCAGTATTTT	CASSASRGDTQYF
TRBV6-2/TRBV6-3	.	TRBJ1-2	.	TGTGCCAGCAGTTACCTTGGGCCTCGCGGGGCCGGCTACACCTTC	CASSYLGPRGAGYTF
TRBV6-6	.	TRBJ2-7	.	TGTGCCAGCAGCCAGGGACTCGCCGGCGGCGAGCAGTACTTC	CASSQGLAGGEQYF
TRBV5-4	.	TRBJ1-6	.	TGTGCCAGCAGCTTGGCCGCTCAGGGTGGATCACCCCTCCACTTT	CASSLAAQGGSPLHF
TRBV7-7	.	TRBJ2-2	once	TGTGCCAGCAGCCCCCTGGCGAACCCCTCGGGCGGGGAGCTGTTTTTT	CASSPLANPSGGELFF
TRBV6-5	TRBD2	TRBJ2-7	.	TGTGCCAGCAGTTACGGTAGCGGGAGTATCCCCTACGAGCAGTACTTC	CASSYGSGSIPYEQYF
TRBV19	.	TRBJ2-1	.	TGTGCCAGCCTGACCACAGGCGGCTCCTACAATGAGCAGTTCTTC	CASLTTGGSYNEQFF
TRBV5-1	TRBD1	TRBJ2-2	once	TGCGCCAGCAGCAACCGGGACAGGGTCCCCGGGGAGCTGTTTTTT	CASSNRDRVPGELFF
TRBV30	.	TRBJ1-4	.	TGTGCCTGGAGGGTCCGAGGGGGAATTAATGAAAAACTGTTTTTT	CAWRVRGGINEKLFF
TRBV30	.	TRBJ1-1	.	TGTGCCTGGAGCGCAGGGCCTGTTGAAGCTTTCTTT	CAWSAGPVEAFF
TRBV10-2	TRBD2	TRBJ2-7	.	TGCGCCAGCAGTGGGGGACTAGCGGGATACGAGCAGTACTTC	CASSGGLAGYEQYF
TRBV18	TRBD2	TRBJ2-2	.	TGTGCCAGCTCAGTAGGACTAGCGGTGAACACCGGGGAGCTGTTTTTT	CASSVGLAVNTGELFF
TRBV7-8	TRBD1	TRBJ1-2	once	TGTGCCAGCAGCTCCCGACCGGGACAGGGAGATGGCTACACCTTC	CASSSRPGQGDGYTF
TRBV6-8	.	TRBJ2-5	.	TGTGCCAGCAGACTTCGCGCCCGCGGGGAGACCCAGTACTTC	CASRLRARGETQYF
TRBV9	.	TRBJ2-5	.	TGTGCCAGCAGCGAACAGGGCGGGGGAGAGACCCAGTACTTC	CASSEQGGGETQYF
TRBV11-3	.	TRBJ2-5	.	TGTGCCAGCAGCTCTTCCCGGAGTGAAGAGACCCAGTACTTC	CASSSSRSEETQYF
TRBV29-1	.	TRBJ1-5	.	TGCAGCGTTGTCACAGGTTATAGCAATCAGCCCCAGCATTTT	CSVVTGYSNQPQHF
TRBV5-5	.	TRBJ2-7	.	TGTGCCAGCAGCCCGCAACAGGGATCCTACGAGCAGTACTTC	CASSPQQGSYEQYF
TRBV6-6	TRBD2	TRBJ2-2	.	TGTGCCAGCATTCGGAGCGGGAGGGCCGATATCACCGGGGAGCTGTTTTTT	CASIRSGRADITGELFF
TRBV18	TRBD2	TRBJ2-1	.	TGTGCCAGCTCACCAGCGGGAGTGAGGGATGAGCAGTTCTTC	CASSPAGVRDEQFF